Sequencing of this T cell receptor beta chain was carried out in a study of T-cell memory formation after mild COVID-19. Looking at the study overall: TCR clustering was largely donor specific.

About this clonotype itself: Its antigen is currently unknown.

Germline-derived CDR1 and CDR2 are SGHVS and FNYEAQ. With 3 bases clipped from V and 5 bases from J, the junction kept 5 bases outside the gene matches. This CDR3 comprises 15 residues. Whole-study findings and limits: CD4+ contracting clones were found mainly in CM and EM, and CD8+ ones in EMRA. CD4/CD8 balance held among clones contracting day 15 to 85, and later expanders leaned CD4+. Within pre-infection memory, some responding clones were found, suggesting cross-reactive memory joined.

Using its own MiXCR run on the 5' RACE reads, TCRdb lists one record per CDR3 protein. The repertoire holds about 350,000 distinct CDR3 sequences, with approximately 14% as singletons. The specimen was PBMCs or a T cell subset sorted from them (not recorded which). The sequence came from a man aged 18 to 30 who had mild COVID-19 (a few samples of this study predate the infection). Cell type and time point are not known. The chain combines TRBV7-6 with TRBJ2-1; 9 bases agree with TRBD2. CDR3 coding DNA: TGTGCCAGCAGCTTTGGGACTAGCCGTAACAATGAGCAGTTCTTC. Translating gives CASSFGTSRNNEQFF.